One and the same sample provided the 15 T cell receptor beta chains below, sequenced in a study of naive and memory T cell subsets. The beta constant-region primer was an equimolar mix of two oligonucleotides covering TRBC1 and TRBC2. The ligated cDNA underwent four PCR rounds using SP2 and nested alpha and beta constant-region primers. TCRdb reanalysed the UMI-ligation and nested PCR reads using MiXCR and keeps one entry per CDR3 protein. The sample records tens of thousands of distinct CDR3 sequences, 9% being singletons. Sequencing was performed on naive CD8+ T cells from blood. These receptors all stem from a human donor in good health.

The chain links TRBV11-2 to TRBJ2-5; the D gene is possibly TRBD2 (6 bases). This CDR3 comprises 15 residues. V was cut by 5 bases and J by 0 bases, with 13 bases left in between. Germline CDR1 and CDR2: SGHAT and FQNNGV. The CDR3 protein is CASSRTGGNQETQYF. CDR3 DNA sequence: TGTGCCAGCAGCCGTACCGGGGGAAACCAAGAGACCCAGTACTTC.

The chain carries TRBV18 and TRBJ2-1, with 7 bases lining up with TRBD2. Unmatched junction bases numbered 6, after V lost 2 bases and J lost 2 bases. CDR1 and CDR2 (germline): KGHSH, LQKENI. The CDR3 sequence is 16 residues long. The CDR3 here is CASSPVGGRPYNEQFF. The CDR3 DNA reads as TGTGCCAGCTCACCAGTCGGCGGGAGACCCTACAATGAGCAGTTCTTC.

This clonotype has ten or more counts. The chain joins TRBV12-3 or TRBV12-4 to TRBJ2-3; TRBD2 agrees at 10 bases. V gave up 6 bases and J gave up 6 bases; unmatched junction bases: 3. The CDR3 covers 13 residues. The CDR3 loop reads CASSRTSGDTQYF. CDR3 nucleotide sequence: TGTGCCAGCAGCAGGACTAGCGGCGATACGCAGTATTTT.

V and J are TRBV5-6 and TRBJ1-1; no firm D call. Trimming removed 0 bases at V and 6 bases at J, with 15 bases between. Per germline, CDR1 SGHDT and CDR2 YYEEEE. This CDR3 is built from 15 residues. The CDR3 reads CASSLEGRSPPEAFF. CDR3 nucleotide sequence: TGTGCCAGCAGCTTGGAGGGCCGCAGCCCCCCTGAAGCTTTCTTT.

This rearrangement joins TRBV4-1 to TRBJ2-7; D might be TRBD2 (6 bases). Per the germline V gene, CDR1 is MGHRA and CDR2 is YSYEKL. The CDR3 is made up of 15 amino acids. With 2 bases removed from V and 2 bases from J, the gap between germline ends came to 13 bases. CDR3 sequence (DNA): TGCGCCAGCAGCCAACTGGCGGGGACGACCTACGAGCAGTACTTC. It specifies CASSQLAGTTYEQYF.

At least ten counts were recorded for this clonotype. The CDR3: CSASRSGNSYEQYF. The CDR3 DNA sequence: TGCAGTGCTAGTCGGAGCGGAAACTCCTACGAGCAGTACTTC. The V and J genes are TRBV20-1 and TRBJ2-7; the D gene is possibly TRBD2 (5 bases). The length of the CDR3 is 14 residues. Trimming removed 3 bases from V and 0 bases from J, with 12 bases in between. Germline V lookup: CDR1 DFQATT, CDR2 SNEGSKA (reference sequence).

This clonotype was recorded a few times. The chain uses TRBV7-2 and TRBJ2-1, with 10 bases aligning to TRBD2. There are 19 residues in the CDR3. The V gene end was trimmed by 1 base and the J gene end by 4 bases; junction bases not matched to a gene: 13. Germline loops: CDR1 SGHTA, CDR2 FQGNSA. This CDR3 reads CASSLGRRASGSSYNEQFF. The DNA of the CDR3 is TGTGCCAGCAGCTTAGGCCGGCGGGCTAGCGGGAGTAGTTACAATGAGCAGTTCTTC. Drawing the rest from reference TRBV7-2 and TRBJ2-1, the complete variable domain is GAGVSQSPSNKVTEKGKDVELRCDPISGHTALYWYRQSLGQGLEFLIYFQGNSAPDKSGLPSDRFSAERTGGSVSTLTIQRTQQEDSAVYLCASSLGRRASGSSYNEQFFGPGTRLTVL.

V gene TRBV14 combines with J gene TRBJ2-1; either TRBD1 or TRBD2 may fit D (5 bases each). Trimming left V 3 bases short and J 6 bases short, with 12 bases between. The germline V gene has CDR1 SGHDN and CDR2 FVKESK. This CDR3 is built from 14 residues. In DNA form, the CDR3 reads TGTGCCAGCAGCCACCGCAGGGAGTCCAATGAGCAGTTCTTC. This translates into CASSHRRESNEQFF.

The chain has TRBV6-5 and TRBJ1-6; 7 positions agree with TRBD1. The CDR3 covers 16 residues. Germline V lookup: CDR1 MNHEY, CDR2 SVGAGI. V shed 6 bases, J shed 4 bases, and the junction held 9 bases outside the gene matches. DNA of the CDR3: TGTGCCAGCAGGCCCGGGACAGTCAAATATAATTCACCCCTCCACTTT. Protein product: CASRPGTVKYNSPLHF.

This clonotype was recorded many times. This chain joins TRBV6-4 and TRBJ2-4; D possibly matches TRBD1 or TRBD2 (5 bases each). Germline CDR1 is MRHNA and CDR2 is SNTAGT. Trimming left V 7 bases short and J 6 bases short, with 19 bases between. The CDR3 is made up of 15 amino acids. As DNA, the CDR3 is TGTGCCAGCATGGGGCGGAGGCAGGGCCGAAACATTCAGTACTTC. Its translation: CASMGRRQGRNIQYF.

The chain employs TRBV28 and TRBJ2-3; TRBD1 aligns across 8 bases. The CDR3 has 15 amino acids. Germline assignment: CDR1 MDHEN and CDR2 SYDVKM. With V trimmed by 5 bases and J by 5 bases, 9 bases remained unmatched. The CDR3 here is CASSLTSGQGDTQYF. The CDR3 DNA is TGTGCCAGCAGTCTTACATCCGGACAGGGAGATACGCAGTATTTT.

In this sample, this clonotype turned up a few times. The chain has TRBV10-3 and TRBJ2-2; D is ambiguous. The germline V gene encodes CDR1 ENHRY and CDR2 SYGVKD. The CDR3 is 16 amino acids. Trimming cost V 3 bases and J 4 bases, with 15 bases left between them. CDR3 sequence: CAISEGSFPSTGELFF. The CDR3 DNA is TGTGCCATCAGTGAAGGTAGCTTTCCGAGCACCGGGGAGCTGTTTTTT.

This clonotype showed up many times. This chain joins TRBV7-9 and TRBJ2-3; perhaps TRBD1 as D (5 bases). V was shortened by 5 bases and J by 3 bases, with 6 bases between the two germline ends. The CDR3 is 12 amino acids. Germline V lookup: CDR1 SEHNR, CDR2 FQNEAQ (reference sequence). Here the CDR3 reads CASSPGTDTQYF. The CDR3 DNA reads TGTGCCAGCAGCCCAGGGACAGATACGCAGTATTTT.

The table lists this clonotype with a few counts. Here the CDR3 DNA reads TGTGCCAGCAGCTTAAACTGGAGAGCGGCCCCCTGGAATGAGCAGTTCTTC. Residues: CASSLNWRAAPWNEQFF. J is TRBJ2-1 and V is TRBV7-3; possibly TRBD2 for D (5 bases). Germline V gene lookup returns CDR1 SGHTA and CDR2 FQGTGA. The CDR3 is 17 residues long. V was shortened by 1 base and J by 7 bases, with 20 bases between the two germline ends.

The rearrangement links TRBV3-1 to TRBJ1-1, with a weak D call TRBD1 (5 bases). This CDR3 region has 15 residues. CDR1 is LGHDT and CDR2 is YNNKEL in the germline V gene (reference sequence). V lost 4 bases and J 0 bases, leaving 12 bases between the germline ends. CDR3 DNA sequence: TGTGCCAGCAGCCTCGGCGGACATTTGAACACTGAAGCTTTCTTT. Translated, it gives CASSLGGHLNTEAFF.